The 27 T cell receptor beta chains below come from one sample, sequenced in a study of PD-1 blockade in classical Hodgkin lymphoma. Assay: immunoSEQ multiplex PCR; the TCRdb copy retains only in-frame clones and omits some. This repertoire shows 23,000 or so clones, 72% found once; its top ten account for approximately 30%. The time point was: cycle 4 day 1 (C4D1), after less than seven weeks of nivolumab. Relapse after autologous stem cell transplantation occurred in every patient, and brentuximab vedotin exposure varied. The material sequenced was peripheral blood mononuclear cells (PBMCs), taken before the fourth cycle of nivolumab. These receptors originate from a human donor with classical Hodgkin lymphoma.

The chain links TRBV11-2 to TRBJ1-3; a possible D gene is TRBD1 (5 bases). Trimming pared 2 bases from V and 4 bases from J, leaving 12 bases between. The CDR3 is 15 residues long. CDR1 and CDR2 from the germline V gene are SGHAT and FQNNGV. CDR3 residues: CASSLTWGIGNTIYF. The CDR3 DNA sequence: TGTGCCAGCAGCTTAACCTGGGGGATCGGAAACACCATATATTTT.

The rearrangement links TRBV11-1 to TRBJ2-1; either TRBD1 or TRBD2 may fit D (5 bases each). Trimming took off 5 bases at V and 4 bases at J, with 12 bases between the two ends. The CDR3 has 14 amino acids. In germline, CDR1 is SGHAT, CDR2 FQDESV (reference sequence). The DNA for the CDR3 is TGTGCCAGCAGCCGGGGCAGGGCTTACAATGAGCAGTTCTTC. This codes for CASSRGRAYNEQFF. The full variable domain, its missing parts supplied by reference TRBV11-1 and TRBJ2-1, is EAEVAQSPRYKITEKSQAVAFWCDPISGHATLYWYRQILGQGPELLVQFQDESVVDDSQLPKDRFSAERLKGVDSTLKIQPAELGDSAMYLCASSRGRAYNEQFFGPGTRLTVL.

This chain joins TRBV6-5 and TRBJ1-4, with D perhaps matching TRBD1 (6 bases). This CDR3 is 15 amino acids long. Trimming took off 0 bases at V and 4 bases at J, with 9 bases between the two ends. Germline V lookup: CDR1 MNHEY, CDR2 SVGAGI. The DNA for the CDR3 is TGTGCCAGCAGTTACTCAGGGGGAGGTAATGAAAAACTGTTTTTT. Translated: CASSYSGGGNEKLFF.

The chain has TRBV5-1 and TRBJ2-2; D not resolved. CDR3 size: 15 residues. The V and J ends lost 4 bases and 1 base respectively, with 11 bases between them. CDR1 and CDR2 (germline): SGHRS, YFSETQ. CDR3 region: CASSPRVVNTGELFF. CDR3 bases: TGCGCCAGCAGCCCCCGGGTCGTGAACACCGGGGAGCTGTTTTTT.

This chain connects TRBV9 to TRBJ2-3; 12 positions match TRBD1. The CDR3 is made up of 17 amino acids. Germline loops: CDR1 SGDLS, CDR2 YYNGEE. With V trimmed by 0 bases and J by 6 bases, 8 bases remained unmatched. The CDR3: CASSVEGGQGAWDTQYF. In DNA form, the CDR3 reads TGTGCCAGCAGCGTAGAGGGGGGACAGGGGGCATGGGATACGCAGTATTTT.

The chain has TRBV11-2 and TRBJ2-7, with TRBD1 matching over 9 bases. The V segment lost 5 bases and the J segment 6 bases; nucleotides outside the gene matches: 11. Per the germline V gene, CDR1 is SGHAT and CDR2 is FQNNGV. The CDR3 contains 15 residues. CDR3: CASSPRQGDLSEQYF. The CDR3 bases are TGTGCCAGCAGCCCAAGACAGGGGGATCTAAGCGAGCAGTACTTC.

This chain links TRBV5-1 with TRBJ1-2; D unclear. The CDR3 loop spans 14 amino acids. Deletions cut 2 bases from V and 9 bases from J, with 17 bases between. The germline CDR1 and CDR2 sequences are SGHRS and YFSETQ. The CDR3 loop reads CASSLDWQPDSYTF. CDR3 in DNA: TGCGCCAGCAGCTTAGATTGGCAGCCAGACAGCTACACCTTC. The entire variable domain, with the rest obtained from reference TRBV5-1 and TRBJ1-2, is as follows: KAGVTQTPRYLIKTRGQQVTLSCSPISGHRSVSWYQQTPGQGLQFLFEYFSETQRNKGNFPGRFSGRQFSNSRSEMNVSTLELGDSALYLCASSLDWQPDSYTFGSGTRLTVV.

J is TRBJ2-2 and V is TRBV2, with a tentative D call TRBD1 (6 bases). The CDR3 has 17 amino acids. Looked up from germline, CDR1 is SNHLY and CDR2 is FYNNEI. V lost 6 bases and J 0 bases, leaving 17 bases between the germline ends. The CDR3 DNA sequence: TGTGCCAGCAGCTCCGACAGGCTGCGGGCGAACACCGGGGAGCTGTTTTTT. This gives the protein CASSSDRLRANTGELFF. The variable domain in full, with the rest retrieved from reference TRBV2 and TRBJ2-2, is EPEVTQTPSHQVTQMGQEVILRCVPISNHLYFYWYRQILGQKVEFLVSFYNNEISEKSEIFDDQFSVERPDGSNFTLKIRSTKLEDSAMYFCASSSDRLRANTGELFFGEGSRLTVL.

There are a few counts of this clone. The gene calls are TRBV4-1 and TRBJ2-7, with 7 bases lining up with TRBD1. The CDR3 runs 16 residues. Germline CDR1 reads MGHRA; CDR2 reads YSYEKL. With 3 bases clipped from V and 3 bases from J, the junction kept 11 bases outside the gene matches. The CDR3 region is CASSHPMTGLYYEQYV. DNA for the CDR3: TGCGCCAGCAGCCACCCTATGACAGGGTTATACTACGAGCAGTACGTC.

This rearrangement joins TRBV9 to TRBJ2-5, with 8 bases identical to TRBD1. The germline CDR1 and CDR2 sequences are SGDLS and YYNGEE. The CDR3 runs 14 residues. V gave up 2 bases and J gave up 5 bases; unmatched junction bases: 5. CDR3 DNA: TGTGCCAGCAGCGTGACAGGGGATACGGAGACCCAGTACTTC. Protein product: CASSVTGDTETQYF.

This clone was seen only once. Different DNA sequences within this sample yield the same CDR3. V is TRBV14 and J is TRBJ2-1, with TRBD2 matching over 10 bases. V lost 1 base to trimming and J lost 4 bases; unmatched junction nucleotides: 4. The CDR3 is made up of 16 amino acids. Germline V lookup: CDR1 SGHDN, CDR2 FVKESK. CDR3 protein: CASSQGSGGGYNEQFF. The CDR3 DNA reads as TGTGCCAGCAGCCAAGGGAGCGGGGGGGGATACAATGAGCAGTTCTTC.

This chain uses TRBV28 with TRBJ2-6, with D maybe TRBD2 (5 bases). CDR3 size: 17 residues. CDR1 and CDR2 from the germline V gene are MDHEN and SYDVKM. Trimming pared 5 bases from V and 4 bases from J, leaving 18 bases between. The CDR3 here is CASSAGILKDGANVLTF. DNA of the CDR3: TGTGCCAGCAGTGCCGGGATTCTAAAAGACGGGGCCAACGTCCTGACTTTC.

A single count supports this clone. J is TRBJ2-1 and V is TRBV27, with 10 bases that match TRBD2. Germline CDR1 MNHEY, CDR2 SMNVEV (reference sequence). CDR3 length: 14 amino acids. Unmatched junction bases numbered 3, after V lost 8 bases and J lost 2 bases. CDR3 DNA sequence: TGTGCCAGCGCTAGCGGGGGTACCTACAATGAGCAGTTCTTC. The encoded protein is CASASGGTYNEQFF.

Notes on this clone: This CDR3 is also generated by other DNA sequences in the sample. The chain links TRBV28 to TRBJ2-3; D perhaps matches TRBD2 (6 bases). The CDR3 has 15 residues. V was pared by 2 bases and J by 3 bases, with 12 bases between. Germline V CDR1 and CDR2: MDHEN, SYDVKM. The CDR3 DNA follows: TGTGCCAGCAGTTTACCCAGCGGGCTAACAGATACGCAGTATTTT. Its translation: CASSLPSGLTDTQYF.

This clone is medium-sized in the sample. CDR3 sequence reads: CASSLEGGLGQPQHF. DNA of the CDR3: TGTGCCAGCAGCTTAGAGGGGGGACTTGGACAGCCCCAGCATTTT. This sequence joins TRBV7-9 and TRBJ1-5, with TRBD1 as a possible D gene (6 bases). The CDR3 runs 15 residues. Trimming cost V 1 base and J 7 bases, with 14 bases left between them. CDR1 is SEHNR, CDR2 FQNEAQ, per germline (reference sequence).

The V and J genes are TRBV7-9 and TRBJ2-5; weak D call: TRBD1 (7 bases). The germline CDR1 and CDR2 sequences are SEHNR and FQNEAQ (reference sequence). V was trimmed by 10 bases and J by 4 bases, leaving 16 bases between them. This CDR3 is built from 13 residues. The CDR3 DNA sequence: TGTGCCACAGGACAGGCGGGGAGAGAGACCCAGTACTTC. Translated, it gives CATGQAGRETQYF.

The DNA of the CDR3 is TGTGCCAGCAGTTTTATCTATAGGGGAACAGGCTACAATGAGCAGTTCTTC. It specifies CASSFIYRGTGYNEQFF. J is TRBJ2-1 and V is TRBV27, with a weak D call TRBD1 (5 bases). With 3 bases removed from V and 3 bases from J, the gap between germline ends came to 18 bases. Germline V gives CDR1 MNHEY, CDR2 SMNVEV (reference sequence). This CDR3 region has 17 residues.

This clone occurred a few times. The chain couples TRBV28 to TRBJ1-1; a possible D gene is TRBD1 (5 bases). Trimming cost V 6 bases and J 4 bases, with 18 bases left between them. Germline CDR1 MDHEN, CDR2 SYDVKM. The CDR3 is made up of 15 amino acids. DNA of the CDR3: TGTGCCAGCAGGACTAGCGGGGTCGGGGGCACTGAAGCTTTCTTT. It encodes CASRTSGVGGTEAFF.

CDR3 nucleotides: TGTGCCAGCAGCCCCGGGACAGGGGTGTTCGGCAATGAGCAGTTCTTC. Amino acid sequence: CASSPGTGVFGNEQFF. This chain connects TRBV7-9 to TRBJ2-1, with 10 bases that match TRBD1. CDR1 SEHNR and CDR2 FQNEAQ come from the germline V gene (reference sequence). This CDR3 region has 16 residues. J lost 6 bases, V lost 5 bases, and 10 bases had no gene match. Filled out from reference TRBV7-9 and TRBJ2-1, the complete variable domain reads DTGVSQNPRHKITKRGQNVTFRCDPISEHNRLYWYRQTLGQGPEFLTYFQNEAQLEKSRLLSDRFSAERPKGSFSTLEIQRTEQGDSAMYLCASSPGTGVFGNEQFFGPGTRLTVL.

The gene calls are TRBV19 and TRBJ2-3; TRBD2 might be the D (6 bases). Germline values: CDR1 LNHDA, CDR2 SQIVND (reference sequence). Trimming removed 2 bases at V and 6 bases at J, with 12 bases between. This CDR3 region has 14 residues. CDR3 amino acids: CASSIRSGDDTQYF. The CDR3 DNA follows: TGTGCCAGTAGTATACGGTCGGGAGACGATACGCAGTATTTT.

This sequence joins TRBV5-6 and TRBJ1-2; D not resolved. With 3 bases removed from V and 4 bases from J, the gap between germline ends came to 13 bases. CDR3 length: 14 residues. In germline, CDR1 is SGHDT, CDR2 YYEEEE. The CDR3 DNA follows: TGTGCCAGCAGCTACGGACGAGCCCCCTATGGCTACACCTTC. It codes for CASSYGRAPYGYTF. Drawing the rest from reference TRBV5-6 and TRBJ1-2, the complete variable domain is DAGVTQSPTHLIKTRGQQVTLRCSPKSGHDTVSWYQQALGQGPQFIFQYYEEEERQRGNFPDRFSGHQFPNYSSELNVNALLLGDSALYLCASSYGRAPYGYTFGSGTRLTVV.

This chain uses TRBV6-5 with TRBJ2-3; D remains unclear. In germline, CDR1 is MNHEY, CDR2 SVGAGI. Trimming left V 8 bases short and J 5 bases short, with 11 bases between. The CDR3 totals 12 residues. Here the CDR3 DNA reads TGTGCCAGCCCCGAAATGGGAGATACGCAGTATTTT. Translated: CASPEMGDTQYF.

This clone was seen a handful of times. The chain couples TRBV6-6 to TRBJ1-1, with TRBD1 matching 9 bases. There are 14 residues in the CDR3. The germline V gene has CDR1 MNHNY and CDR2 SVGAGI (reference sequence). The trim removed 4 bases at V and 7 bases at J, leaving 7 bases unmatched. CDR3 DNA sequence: TGTGCCAGCAGTTCCCACGGGACAGGGCTTGAAGCTTTCTTT. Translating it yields CASSSHGTGLEAFF.

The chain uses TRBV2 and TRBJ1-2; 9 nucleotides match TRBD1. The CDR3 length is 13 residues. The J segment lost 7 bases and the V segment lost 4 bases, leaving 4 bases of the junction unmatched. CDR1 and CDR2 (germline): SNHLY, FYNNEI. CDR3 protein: CASSGTGDVGYTF. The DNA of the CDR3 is TGTGCCAGCAGTGGGACAGGGGACGTTGGCTACACCTTC.

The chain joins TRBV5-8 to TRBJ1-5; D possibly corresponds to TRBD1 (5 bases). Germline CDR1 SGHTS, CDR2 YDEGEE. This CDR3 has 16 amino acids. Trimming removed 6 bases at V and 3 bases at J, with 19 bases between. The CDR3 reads CASKLSGGGPNQPQHF. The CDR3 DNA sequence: TGTGCCAGCAAACTTAGCGGGGGTGGTCCCAATCAGCCCCAGCATTTT.

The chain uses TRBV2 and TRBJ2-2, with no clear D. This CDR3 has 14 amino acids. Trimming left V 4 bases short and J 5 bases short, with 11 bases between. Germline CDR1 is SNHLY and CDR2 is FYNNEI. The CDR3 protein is CASSGSRPTGELFF. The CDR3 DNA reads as TGTGCCAGCAGTGGGAGCCGACCGACCGGGGAGCTGTTTTTT. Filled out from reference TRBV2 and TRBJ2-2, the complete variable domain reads EPEVTQTPSHQVTQMGQEVILRCVPISNHLYFYWYRQILGQKVEFLVSFYNNEISEKSEIFDDQFSVERPDGSNFTLKIRSTKLEDSAMYFCASSGSRPTGELFFGEGSRLTVL.

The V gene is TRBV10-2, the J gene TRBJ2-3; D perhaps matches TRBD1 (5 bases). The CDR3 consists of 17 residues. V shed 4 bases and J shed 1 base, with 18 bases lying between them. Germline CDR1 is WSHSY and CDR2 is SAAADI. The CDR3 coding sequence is TGCGCCAGCAGTGTTAGCTCTTGGGCAGGGCGCACAGATACGCAGTATTTT. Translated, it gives CASSVSSWAGRTDTQYF.